This section outlines one T cell receptor beta chain sequence together with its context. The antigen is not known. This entry comes from a study of cytomegalovirus exposure and HLA in healthy donors. Findings and limits, study-wide: Researchers counted around 160 TCR beta chains as cytomegalovirus-associated. Prior analysis indicated that the majority of TCR beta V segments exhibited productivity approximately 87% or approximately 30% of the time.

V was cut by 9 bases and J by 5 bases, with 20 bases left in between. Germline values: CDR1 SGHTA, CDR2 FQGNSA. The CDR3 is 14 residues long. The primer mix had 60 Vbeta and 13 Jbeta primers. The table came from immunoSEQ multiplex PCR; TCRdb's copy has only in-frame clones and leaves some out. The table includes about 160,000 clones, around 80% detected once. The chain couples TRBV7-2 to TRBJ2-7, with a weak D call TRBD2 (6 bases). The sequence came from a man aged 40-49 years in good health and CMV-seronegative. The specimen was PBMCs. The CDR3 protein is CASCPTSGYDEQYF. The CDR3 DNA is TGTGCCAGTTGTCCGACTAGTGGGTATGACGAGCAGTACTTC.